This is a list of T cell receptor beta chains from one sample in a study of monozygotic twins with inflammatory bowel disease. TCRdb processed the 5' RACE reads again and assigns one entry to each CDR3 protein, with no DNA. The table for this sample gives some 450,000 distinct CDR3 sequences. The sequenced sample was blood. The source of these receptors is a human donor with ulcerative colitis or Crohn's disease, or a healthy co-twin of an affected twin (not recorded which). The CDR3 runs from the conserved cysteine through the conserved F or W.

cdr3_aa j_call v_call
CSVQTGVGTEAFF TRBJ1-1 TRBV29-1
CAISVGDGSSYNEQFF TRBJ2-1 TRBV10-3
CSAFSGGNQPQHF TRBJ1-5 TRBV20-1
CASSRGLAAVDEQFF TRBJ2-1 TRBV7-2
CASSLRQGSRDTEAFF TRBJ1-1 TRBV7-9
CASSLEALLDEQFF TRBJ2-1 TRBV7-8
CASRLGQGGSYEQYF TRBJ2-7 TRBV5-1
CSVRSGGELFF TRBJ1-4 TRBV29-1
CSAVPAGGGDTQYF TRBJ2-3 TRBV20-1
CASSPALNEQFF TRBJ2-1 TRBV18
CASSLEGAGRTYEQYF TRBJ2-7 TRBV5-1
CAISQETIGAFNQPQHF TRBJ1-5 TRBV4-1
CASSPGGRSSYNEQFF TRBJ2-1 TRBV7-8
CASSLPLGQVHPYEQYF TRBJ2-7 TRBV7-2
CATSRAGAYGYTF TRBJ1-2 TRBV15
CASSLEAFGTGELFF TRBJ2-2 TRBV7-2
CASSQDRGEETQYF TRBJ2-5 TRBV4-2
CATGSGNYEQYF TRBJ2-7 TRBV6-6
CASSFMGTSGIRETQYF TRBJ2-5 TRBV7-9
CASSQARQTYNEQFF TRBJ2-1 TRBV4-1
CASSKLALQETQYF TRBJ2-5 TRBV11-2
CASSYWDHFDTEAFF TRBJ1-1 TRBV14
CSAREPRSGADTQYF TRBJ2-3 TRBV20-1
CAIGGLAITPYNEQFF TRBJ2-1 TRBV10-3
CASRPTGGTEAFF TRBJ1-1 TRBV7-2
CSVISDRGFTEAFF TRBJ1-1 TRBV29-1
CSARAGPRDTGELFF TRBJ2-2 TRBV20-1
CASSQKGEMGYEQYF TRBJ2-7 TRBV4-1